These 32 T cell receptor beta chains were sequenced from one sample in a study of spatial heterogeneity in lung cancer. Time point meaning: sample taken at primary tumor resection. Whole RNA, which was extracted from tumor, nontumor lung tissue or frozen PBMC, was sequenced without any cell sorting. TCRdb fed the 5' RACE reads into MiXCR, producing one record per CDR3 protein. The sample holds some 70,000 distinct CDR3 sequences, 13% seen once. The sample was PBMCs, taken at surgery. Every receptor here comes from a male donor with early-stage non-small cell lung cancer.

At least ten counts were recorded for this clonotype. The junction departs from germline at one end; a sequencing error may be responsible. The V gene is TRBV7-9, the J gene TRBJ2-1; TRBD1 is a possible D gene (6 bases). Germline CDR1 SEHNR, CDR2 FQNEAQ (reference sequence). The CDR3 length is 11 residues. Written as DNA, the CDR3 is TGTGCCAGCAGCAGAGGGGGACCCGTCGACTTC. Protein: CASSRGGPVDF.

This clonotype has only a few counts. This chain joins TRBV6-1 and TRBJ2-7, with unresolved D. The V and J ends lost 7 bases and 0 bases respectively, with 10 bases between them. This CDR3 region has 13 residues. Germline loops: CDR1 MNHNS, CDR2 SASEGT. CDR3 sequence (DNA): TGTGCCAGCACCGGCCGGAGCTCCTACGAGCAGTACTTC. This encodes CASTGRSSYEQYF.

V is TRBV20-1 and J is TRBJ2-7, with 11 positions matching TRBD2. With V trimmed by 8 bases and J by 1 base, 4 bases remained unmatched. The germline V gene encodes CDR1 DFQATT and CDR2 SNEGSKA (reference sequence). The CDR3 has 13 residues. DNA for the CDR3: TGCAGTTACCTAGCGGGAGGTTCCTACGAGCAGTACTTC. It encodes CSYLAGGSYEQYF.

J is TRBJ2-5 and V is TRBV29-1; a weak D match, TRBD2 (6 bases). The germline V gene has CDR1 SQVTM and CDR2 ANQGSEA. There are 13 residues in the CDR3. Between the trimmed V and J ends, which lost 6 bases and 5 bases, there was a span of 16 bases. CDR3: CSVPTLASETQYF. As DNA, the CDR3 is TGCAGCGTCCCCACACTAGCTTCCGAGACCCAGTACTTC.

The chain has TRBV6-2 or TRBV6-3 and TRBJ2-7; no definite D call. Germline CDR1 reads MNHEY; CDR2 reads SVGEGT. Trimming shortened V by 6 bases and J by 1 base, and 16 bases separated the two germline ends. The CDR3 covers 15 residues. The CDR3 DNA reads as TGTGCCAGCAGCTATGCCGGGCCGAAATCCTACGAGCAGTACTTC. Translation gives CASSYAGPKSYEQYF.

This clonotype was counted ten times or more. The chain links TRBV6-2 or TRBV6-3 to TRBJ2-1; TRBD2 matches at 8 bases. The CDR3 is 16 residues long. Per germline, CDR1 MNHEY and CDR2 SVGEGT. J was trimmed by 3 bases and V by 2 bases; bases with no gene match: 6. CDR3 coding DNA: TGTGCCAGCAGTTACGCGAGCGGGAGCTTCTACAATGAGCAGTTCTTC. Its protein product is CASSYASGSFYNEQFF.

This clonotype was observed at least ten times. V gene TRBV10-3 combines with J gene TRBJ1-2, with D unclear. Germline CDR1 reads ENHRY; CDR2 reads SYGVKD. The CDR3 runs to 15 residues. Trimming left V 3 bases short and J 0 bases short, with 11 bases between. CDR3 sequence (DNA): TGTGCCATCAGTGAAGAGGCGTTCGCTAACTATGGCTACACCTTC. Translating it yields CAISEEAFANYGYTF.

The chain carries TRBV20-1 and TRBJ2-7; D is possibly TRBD1 (5 bases). V dropped 7 bases and J dropped 0 bases, with 16 bases sitting between them. The CDR3 consists of 14 residues. Per the germline V gene, CDR1 is DFQATT and CDR2 is SNEGSKA (reference sequence). CDR3 sequence reads: CSVSLQEFSYEQYF. For the CDR3, the DNA is TGCAGTGTTAGTCTACAGGAATTCTCCTACGAGCAGTACTTC.

V and J are TRBV4-2 and TRBJ2-7; D call uncertain. Germline lookup yields CDR1 LGHNA and CDR2 YNFKEQ. The V end lost 1 base, the J end lost 5 bases, and 3 bases lay between the germline ends. The CDR3 is 11 amino acids. CDR3: CASSQVDEQYF. CDR3 DNA: TGTGCCAGCAGCCAAGTGGACGAGCAGTACTTC.

This clonotype was seen a few times. V is TRBV11-2 and J is TRBJ2-3; unclear D gene. Germline loops: CDR1 SGHAT, CDR2 FQNNGV. This CDR3 comprises 13 residues. Trimming removed 0 bases at V and 4 bases at J, with 5 bases between. CDR3 region: CASSLDGADTQYF. Written as DNA, the CDR3 is TGTGCCAGCAGCTTAGATGGGGCAGATACGCAGTATTTT.

This clonotype has more than one count but fewer than ten. V usage is TRBV27 and J usage is TRBJ2-7; a weak D match, TRBD2 (6 bases). CDR1 and CDR2 from the germline V gene are MNHEY and SMNVEV (reference sequence). Trimming stripped 8 bases from V and 6 bases from J, with 20 bases between. The CDR3 has 14 residues. The CDR3 is CASVPGGTAGEQYF. CDR3 DNA: TGTGCCAGCGTGCCCGGAGGGACGGCGGGCGAGCAGTACTTC.

This clonotype was seen repeatedly, ten times or more. The chain employs TRBV6-5 and TRBJ2-7; no clear D. V was cut by 2 bases and J by 1 base, with 12 bases left in between. CDR1 is MNHEY, CDR2 SVGAGI, per germline. The CDR3 is 15 amino acids. The CDR3 sequence is CASSYGVGVSYEQYF. For the CDR3, the DNA is TGTGCCAGCAGTTACGGCGTTGGTGTATCCTACGAGCAGTACTTC.

The genes are TRBV9 and TRBJ1-1; no clear D. The length of the CDR3 is 14 residues. Per the germline V gene, CDR1 is SGDLS and CDR2 is YYNGEE. Trimming shortened V by 4 bases and J by 3 bases, and 13 bases separated the two germline ends. The CDR3 DNA sequence: TGTGCCAGCAGCTCCGGACTCGGGGACACTGAAGCTTTCTTT. Translation: CASSSGLGDTEAFF.

The genes are TRBV19 and TRBJ2-3, with TRBD2 matching over 12 bases. The V gene's germline CDR1 is LNHDA and CDR2 SQIVND (reference sequence). Trimming removed 6 bases from V and 1 base from J; junction bases left unmatched: 5. The CDR3 has 16 amino acids. CDR3 sequence (DNA): TGTGCCAGTAGACAACTAGCGGGAGGCCGCACAGATACGCAGTATTTT. This gives the protein CASRQLAGGRTDTQYF.

This clonotype has at least ten counts. The gene calls are TRBV7-9 and TRBJ2-3; tentatively, D is TRBD2 (5 bases). CDR3 length: 14 residues. Per germline, CDR1 SEHNR and CDR2 FQNEAQ (reference sequence). Trimming removed 2 bases from V and 7 bases from J, with 13 bases in between. The CDR3 protein is CASSLNTLAHTQYF. CDR3 DNA sequence: TGTGCCAGCAGCTTAAATACGCTAGCCCATACGCAGTATTTT.

The chain employs TRBV9 and TRBJ1-5; no definite D call. The length of the CDR3 is 15 residues. V was pared by 4 bases and J by 7 bases, with 18 bases between. Germline CDR1 SGDLS, CDR2 YYNGEE. CDR3 loop: CASSPRGEGGQPQHF. CDR3 bases: TGTGCCAGCAGCCCCCGCGGGGAGGGAGGACAGCCCCAGCATTTT.

The chain links TRBV7-9 to TRBJ2-5; the D is unclear. Germline CDR1 and CDR2: SEHNR and FQNEAQ (reference sequence). The CDR3 sequence is 15 residues long. Trimming removed 0 bases at V and 4 bases at J, with 12 bases between. The CDR3 nucleotides read TGTGCCAGCAGCTTAGCGACGGGCTCCGGAGAGACCCAGTACTTC. It is translated as CASSLATGSGETQYF.

This clonotype was recorded many times. The chain uses TRBV7-2 and TRBJ2-1; weak D call: TRBD2 (5 bases). The CDR3 contains 12 residues. V dropped 4 bases and J dropped 13 bases, with 14 bases sitting between them. Germline CDR1 SGHTA, CDR2 FQGNSA. CDR3 DNA: TGTGCCAGCAGCTCCCCGTCAGCGGCCCAGTTCTTC. It specifies CASSSPSAAQFF.

The chain joins TRBV4-1 to TRBJ1-1, with D unresolved. Trimming pared 4 bases from V and 0 bases from J, leaving 18 bases between. The germline gives CDR1 MGHRA, CDR2 YSYEKL. The CDR3 is 17 residues long. The DNA of the CDR3 is TGCGCCAGCAGCCCCAACCCCTACACGATCTTGAACACTGAAGCTTTCTTT. It codes for CASSPNPYTILNTEAFF.

This clonotype appeared a single time. The chain has TRBV24-1 and TRBJ2-2, with D unclear. CDR3 size: 12 residues. V lost 7 bases and J lost 6, with 8 bases in between. Germline-derived CDR1 and CDR2 are KGHDR and SFDVKD. CDR3 sequence (DNA): TGTGCCACCAGGAGTGGTCCCGGGGAGCTGTTTTTT. Translation: CATRSGPGELFF.

In this sample, this clonotype turned up many times. J is TRBJ1-3 and V is TRBV7-2; D gene unclear. There are 14 residues in the CDR3. Germline CDR1 SGHTA, CDR2 FQGNSA. V was shortened by 6 bases and J by 2 bases, with 11 bases between the two germline ends. The CDR3: CASRQRLTGNTIYF. For the CDR3, the DNA is TGTGCCAGCAGGCAAAGATTGACTGGAAACACCATATATTTT.

The gene calls are TRBV29-1 and TRBJ2-5, with 11 bases that match TRBD2. The V segment lost 6 bases and the J segment 5 bases; nucleotides outside the gene matches: 8. The CDR3 is 14 residues long. The germline V gene encodes CDR1 SQVTM and CDR2 ANQGSEA. Written as DNA, the CDR3 is TGCAGCGTCACTAGCGGGAGTGCCTGGGAGACCCAGTACTTC. It translates to CSVTSGSAWETQYF.

V and J are TRBV27 and TRBJ2-2; TRBD2 matches at 8 bases. Germline assignment: CDR1 MNHEY and CDR2 SMNVEV (reference sequence). The V and J ends lost 2 bases and 6 bases, in that order; junction bases with no gene match: 14. The CDR3 sequence is 18 residues long. CDR3 protein: CASSLKGAGAQQAGELFF. The CDR3 DNA reads as TGTGCCAGCAGTTTAAAGGGAGCGGGGGCCCAACAAGCCGGGGAGCTGTTTTTT.

This clonotype was seen more than once but under ten times. The chain couples TRBV30 to TRBJ1-5, with no clear D. The CDR3 has 14 residues. Germline V lookup: CDR1 GTSNPN, CDR2 SVGIG (reference sequence). The V end was cut by 0 bases, the J end by 3 bases, with 9 bases between. This CDR3 reads CAWSVTGPNQPQHF. The CDR3 region has the DNA TGTGCCTGGAGTGTGACTGGGCCCAATCAGCCCCAGCATTTT.

This clonotype was detected many times. The chain links TRBV13 to TRBJ2-5; 9 nucleotides agree with TRBD2. V gave up 6 bases and J gave up 2 bases; unmatched junction bases: 7. The length of the CDR3 is 15 residues. CDR1 PRHDT and CDR2 FYEKMQ come from the germline V gene (reference sequence). CDR3 in DNA: TGTGCCAGCAGTCCGGGCGGGAGGGGACAAGAGACCCAGTACTTC. Residues: CASSPGGRGQETQYF.

The CDR3 here is CASSLLRGPNTYQETQYF. As DNA, the CDR3 is TGTGCCAGCAGCCTTCTACGGGGCCCCAATACTTACCAAGAGACCCAGTACTTC. The J gene is TRBJ2-5, the V gene TRBV11-2; either TRBD1 or TRBD2 may fit D (5 bases each). The CDR3 extends over 18 amino acids. CDR1 SGHAT and CDR2 FQNNGV come from the germline V gene. Trimming took off 5 bases at V and 0 bases at J, with 22 bases between the two ends.

This clonotype was detected only a few times. The genes are TRBV12-3 or TRBV12-4 and TRBJ1-2, with D unclear. CDR3 length: 13 residues. V lost 2 bases, J lost 8 bases, and 12 bases lay in between. The CDR3 region has the DNA TGTGCCAGCAGTTTATACCAGGCTGAGGGCTACACCTTC. This sequence encodes CASSLYQAEGYTF.

The chain is built from TRBV28 and TRBJ2-7, with 7 bases fitting TRBD2. The length of the CDR3 is 12 residues. Germline CDR1 MDHEN, CDR2 SYDVKM. V shed 8 bases and J 5 bases; nucleotides not matched to a gene: 6. The CDR3 nucleotides are TGTGCCAGCGCTAGCGGTTCCCACGAGCAGTACTTC. It translates to CASASGSHEQYF.

The chain links TRBV7-2 to TRBJ2-3, with 7 bases aligning to TRBD1. The germline gives CDR1 SGHTA, CDR2 FQGNSA. CDR3 length: 15 residues. Trimming took 6 bases from V and 3 from J; bases not matched to a gene: 9. As DNA, the CDR3 is TGTGCCAGCAGACGGGACAGAGGGGAGACAGATACGCAGTATTTT. The encoded protein is CASRRDRGETDTQYF.

This clonotype was found many times. The V and J genes are TRBV9 and TRBJ2-5; D unresolved. Germline V gene data show CDR1 as SGDLS and CDR2 as YYNGEE. V lost 0 bases to trimming and J lost 4 bases, with 10 bases between them. CDR3 length equals 14 residues. CDR3: CASSVVGSGETQYF. The CDR3 DNA sequence: TGTGCCAGCAGCGTAGTAGGATCTGGAGAGACCCAGTACTTC.

V gene TRBV27 combines with J gene TRBJ2-1; 10 positions agree with TRBD2. Trimming at V came to 0 bases and at J to 7 bases, leaving 12 bases not matched to a gene. Per germline, CDR1 MNHEY and CDR2 SMNVEV (reference sequence). The CDR3 is made up of 18 amino acids. In nucleotides, the CDR3 is TGTGCCAGCAGTTTATCGGCGAAGCGGGAGGGCCATCTAAATGAGCAGTTCTTC. Residues: CASSLSAKREGHLNEQFF.

This rearrangement joins TRBV9 to TRBJ2-3, with 10 bases that match TRBD2. Unmatched junction bases numbered 11, after V lost 3 bases and J lost 7 bases. Germline V CDR1 and CDR2: SGDLS, YYNGEE. CDR3 size: 16 residues. The CDR3, as DNA: TGTGCCAGCAGCGGGATTACTAGCGGGATTCTACATACGCAGTATTTT. It is translated as CASSGITSGILHTQYF.